The rows below give T cell receptor beta chains drawn from one sample of a study of T cells in tumors and immune-related adverse events. Repertoires were generated with immunoSEQ multiplex PCR, while TCRdb's copy carries only in-frame clones and drops some. The sample shows tens of thousands of clones, 85% to 95% of them seen only once. The sequencing used lymph node tissue, collected from a patient treated with anti-PD-1 therapy. These receptors originate from a female donor with metastatic renal cell carcinoma. CDR3s include the opening cysteine and the closing phenylalanine or tryptophan. D genes are given only for firm matches. Rows give clone size only sometimes, using once, few, many, or a class for an expanded clone.

j_gene: TRBJ2-7; d_gene: TRBD2; abundance: once; v_gene: TRBV27; CDR3aa: CASSLSGLADYEQYF; CDR3nt: TGTGCCAGCAGTTTATCAGGACTAGCGGACTACGAGCAGTACTTC
j_gene: TRBJ2-3; d_gene: .; abundance: .; v_gene: TRBV9; CDR3aa: CASSVVGTDTQYF; CDR3nt: TGTGCCAGCAGCGTAGTAGGCACAGATACGCAGTATTTT
j_gene: TRBJ1-5; d_gene: .; abundance: .; v_gene: TRBV10-2; CDR3aa: CASSESAGGNQPQHF; CDR3nt: TGCGCCAGCAGTGAGTCTGCAGGCGGCAATCAGCCCCAGCATTTT
j_gene: TRBJ2-5; d_gene: .; abundance: .; v_gene: TRBV12-2; CDR3aa: CASRLGLAGPGRRETQYF; CDR3nt: TGTGCAAGTCGCCTAGGACTAGCGGGACCTGGCCGTCGGGAGACCCAGTACTTC
j_gene: TRBJ2-1; d_gene: .; abundance: .; v_gene: TRBV4-1; CDR3aa: CASSQDPGSYNEQFF; CDR3nt: TGCGCCAGCAGCCAAGATCCCGGGTCGTACAATGAGCAGTTCTTC
j_gene: TRBJ1-3; d_gene: .; abundance: once; v_gene: TRBV11-3; CDR3aa: CASSLVTSGNTIYF; CDR3nt: TGTGCCAGCAGCTTAGTGACCTCTGGAAACACCATATATTTT
j_gene: TRBJ1-3; d_gene: .; abundance: once; v_gene: TRBV19; CDR3aa: CASSIGLRGSGNTIYF; CDR3nt: TGTGCCAGTAGTATCGGTCTCCGGGGCTCTGGAAACACCATATATTTT
j_gene: TRBJ2-1; d_gene: .; abundance: .; v_gene: TRBV6-6; CDR3aa: CASSLIGGGYNEQFF; CDR3nt: TGTGCCAGCAGTTTGATTGGGGGTGGATACAATGAGCAGTTCTTC
j_gene: TRBJ2-7; d_gene: .; abundance: .; v_gene: TRBV7-8; CDR3aa: CASSLRVVASSYEQYF; CDR3nt: TGTGCCAGCAGCTTAAGGGTGGTGGCGTCCTCCTACGAGCAGTACTTC
j_gene: TRBJ2-7; d_gene: .; abundance: .; v_gene: TRBV6-5; CDR3aa: CASREGSARNEQYF; CDR3nt: TGTGCCAGCAGGGAGGGATCGGCACGGAACGAGCAGTACTTC
j_gene: TRBJ2-3; d_gene: .; abundance: .; v_gene: TRBV4-1; CDR3aa: CASSQAQRAGNTQYF; CDR3nt: TGCGCCAGCAGCCAAGCCCAGAGGGCGGGGAATACGCAGTATTTT
j_gene: TRBJ2-3; d_gene: .; abundance: .; v_gene: TRBV9; CDR3aa: CASSVVGGVDTQYF; CDR3nt: TGTGCCAGCAGCGTAGTTGGGGGAGTCGATACGCAGTATTTT
j_gene: TRBJ2-6; d_gene: .; abundance: .; v_gene: TRBV11-2; CDR3aa: CASSKTPGGANVLTF; CDR3nt: TGTGCCAGCAGCAAAACCCCGGGTGGGGCCAACGTCCTGACTTTC
j_gene: TRBJ1-1; d_gene: TRBD1; abundance: .; v_gene: TRBV9; CDR3aa: CASSAGTGTEAFF; CDR3nt: TGTGCCAGCAGCGCAGGGACAGGCACTGAAGCTTTCTTT
j_gene: TRBJ1-2; d_gene: .; abundance: once; v_gene: TRBV19; CDR3aa: CASSTTQDSYGYTF; CDR3nt: TGTGCCAGTAGTACTACCCAGGACAGTTATGGCTACACCTTC
j_gene: TRBJ2-7; d_gene: .; abundance: once; v_gene: TRBV5-1; CDR3aa: CASSWAGNEQYF; CDR3nt: TGCGCCAGCTCCTGGGCGGGGAACGAGCAGTACTTC
j_gene: TRBJ1-1; d_gene: TRBD1; abundance: once; v_gene: TRBV11-2; CDR3aa: CASSLGQGRSTEAFF; CDR3nt: TGTGCCAGCAGCCTCGGACAGGGGAGAAGTACTGAAGCTTTCTTT
j_gene: TRBJ2-7; d_gene: TRBD1; abundance: .; v_gene: TRBV15; CDR3aa: CATSRDRNYEQYF; CDR3nt: TGTGCCACCAGCAGGGACAGGAACTACGAGCAGTACTTC
j_gene: TRBJ2-7; d_gene: TRBD1; abundance: .; v_gene: TRBV28; CDR3aa: CASSLILGTGAYEQYF; CDR3nt: TGTGCCAGCTCTCTCATCCTCGGGACAGGGGCCTACGAGCAGTACTTC
j_gene: TRBJ2-7; d_gene: .; abundance: .; v_gene: TRBV15; CDR3aa: CATSTLRGNAYEQYF; CDR3nt: TGTGCCACCAGCACCCTACGGGGTAACGCCTACGAGCAGTACTTC
j_gene: TRBJ2-7; d_gene: .; abundance: .; v_gene: TRBV11-2; CDR3aa: CASSLARTISYEQYF; CDR3nt: TGTGCCAGCAGCTTAGCCCGGACGATCTCCTACGAGCAGTACTTC
j_gene: TRBJ1-1; d_gene: TRBD1; abundance: .; v_gene: TRBV5-6; CDR3aa: CASSFPGGDTEAFF; CDR3nt: TGTGCCAGCAGCTTCCCAGGGGGGGACACTGAAGCTTTCTTT
j_gene: TRBJ2-5; d_gene: .; abundance: .; v_gene: TRBV5-1; CDR3aa: CASSTGQETQYF; CDR3nt: TGCGCCAGCAGTACAGGTCAAGAGACCCAGTACTTC
j_gene: TRBJ2-3; d_gene: TRBD2; abundance: .; v_gene: TRBV4-3; CDR3aa: CASSQDRLAGDTQYF; CDR3nt: TGCGCCAGCAGCCAAGATAGGTTAGCGGGGGACACGCAGTATTTT
j_gene: TRBJ1-3; d_gene: .; abundance: .; v_gene: TRBV30; CDR3aa: CAWSEGGFSGNTIYF; CDR3nt: TGTGCCTGGAGTGAGGGCGGCTTCTCTGGAAACACCATATATTTT
j_gene: TRBJ2-5; d_gene: .; abundance: .; v_gene: TRBV11-3; CDR3aa: CASSWGQGENGETQYF; CDR3nt: TGTGCCAGCAGCTGGGGACAAGGGGAAAACGGGGAGACCCAGTACTTC
j_gene: TRBJ1-2; d_gene: TRBD1; abundance: .; v_gene: TRBV7-2; CDR3aa: CASSLAGQGYGYTF; CDR3nt: TGTGCCAGCAGCTTAGCCGGACAGGGGTATGGCTACACCTTC
j_gene: TRBJ2-7; d_gene: .; abundance: once; v_gene: TRBV30; CDR3aa: CAWTKRPPGEQYF; CDR3nt: TGTGCCTGGACAAAGCGGCCCCCGGGGGAGCAGTACTTC
j_gene: TRBJ1-4; d_gene: .; abundance: .; v_gene: TRBV29-1; CDR3aa: CSVGTFEKLFF; CDR3nt: TGCAGCGTTGGGACGTTCGAAAAACTGTTTTTT
j_gene: TRBJ1-5; d_gene: TRBD1; abundance: .; v_gene: TRBV6-1; CDR3aa: CASSAEFPSRTGLQPQHF; CDR3nt: TGTGCCAGCAGTGCAGAGTTCCCCTCAAGGACAGGCCTTCAGCCCCAGCATTTT
j_gene: TRBJ2-1; d_gene: .; abundance: .; v_gene: TRBV7-8; CDR3aa: CASIPNTGYNEQFF; CDR3nt: TGTGCCAGCATCCCCAATACAGGCTACAATGAGCAGTTCTTC
j_gene: TRBJ2-1; d_gene: .; abundance: .; v_gene: TRBV6-5; CDR3aa: CASSYWGAGDNEQFF; CDR3nt: TGTGCCAGCAGTTACTGGGGGGCCGGGGACAATGAGCAGTTCTTC
j_gene: TRBJ2-5; d_gene: .; abundance: .; v_gene: TRBV19; CDR3aa: CASSMGREETQYF; CDR3nt: TGTGCCAGTAGTATGGGCAGGGAAGAGACCCAGTACTTC
j_gene: TRBJ2-3; d_gene: TRBD2; abundance: .; v_gene: TRBV5-1; CDR3aa: CASSLAGASGGTDTQYF; CDR3nt: TGCGCCAGCAGCTTGGCGGGGGCTAGCGGGGGCACAGATACGCAGTATTTT
j_gene: TRBJ1-1; d_gene: .; abundance: .; v_gene: TRBV19; CDR3aa: CASRYRPGTEVVTEAFF; CDR3nt: TGTGCCAGTAGATATCGCCCCGGGACGGAGGTAGTAACTGAAGCTTTCTTT
j_gene: TRBJ1-2; d_gene: .; abundance: .; v_gene: TRBV10-3; CDR3aa: CAISGLQGRDGYTF; CDR3nt: TGTGCCATCAGTGGGCTACAGGGCCGCGATGGCTACACCTTC
j_gene: TRBJ2-3; d_gene: .; abundance: .; v_gene: TRBV12-5; CDR3aa: CASASLWATDTQYF; CDR3nt: TGTGCTAGTGCCTCTTTATGGGCTACAGATACGCAGTATTTT